These 15 T cell receptor beta chains share one sample of origin, sequenced in a study of cytomegalovirus exposure and HLA in healthy donors. With 60 Vbeta and 13 Jbeta primers, the PCR was carried out. Generated by immunoSEQ multiplex PCR, the TCRdb table keeps only in-frame clones and is missing some. The table has roughly 100,000 clones, approximately 79% seen once; the top ten hold 3% to 4.5%. Sequenced input: PBMCs. The receptors stem from a man aged 55-75 years in good health and CMV-seronegative.

Regarding this clone: Distinct nucleotide sequences in the sample also encode this CDR3. The CDR3 is CASSPGNSNQPQHF. The CDR3 DNA sequence: TGTGCCAGCAGCCCCGGTAATAGCAATCAGCCCCAGCATTTT. The V gene is TRBV5-4, the J gene TRBJ1-5; D gene unclear. The CDR3 is 14 residues long. The germline V and J ends were trimmed by 4 bases and 0 bases, with 8 bases remaining between them. Germline CDR1 SGHNT, CDR2 YYREEE (reference sequence).

V and J are TRBV7-2 and TRBJ1-6; D ambiguous. Germline values: CDR1 SGHTA, CDR2 FQGNSA. With 2 bases removed from V and 8 bases from J, the gap between germline ends came to 16 bases. The CDR3 loop spans 16 amino acids. The CDR3: CASSLISGSSYSPLHF. In DNA form, the CDR3 reads TGTGCCAGCAGCTTAATATCCGGGTCTTCCTATTCACCCCTCCACTTT.

The V call is TRBV5-1, the J call TRBJ1-3, with D uncertain. The CDR3 runs 16 residues. V was cut by 0 bases and J by 1 base, with 11 bases left in between. In germline, CDR1 is SGHRS, CDR2 YFSETQ. Here the CDR3 DNA reads TGCGCCAGCAGCTTGGAATACCCCCGGTCTGGAAACACCATATATTTT. Encoded protein: CASSLEYPRSGNTIYF.

In its sample, this clone was seen once. The V and J genes are TRBV6-6 and TRBJ1-6; 7 nucleotides match TRBD1. Trimming removed 7 bases from V and 7 bases from J; junction bases left unmatched: 7. The CDR3 extends over 14 amino acids. CDR1 is MNHNY and CDR2 is SVGAGI in the germline V gene (reference sequence). The CDR3 loop is CASTLGQENSPLHF. The CDR3 bases are TGTGCCAGCACCCTCGGACAGGAGAATTCACCCCTCCACTTT.

The V and J genes are TRBV4-2 and TRBJ1-1; no definite D call. Trimming took 4 bases from V and 3 from J, leaving 9 bases between them. The germline V gene encodes CDR1 LGHNA and CDR2 YNFKEQ. The CDR3 loop spans 13 amino acids. CDR3 sequence: CASSRALDTEAFF. DNA of the CDR3: TGTGCCAGCAGCCGGGCCTTGGACACTGAAGCTTTCTTT.

The chain is built from TRBV11-2 and TRBJ2-1, with 15 bases aligning to TRBD2. The CDR3 runs 19 residues. Trimming took 5 bases from V and 3 from J; bases not matched to a gene: 11. Germline V gene data show CDR1 as SGHAT and CDR2 as FQNNGV. The CDR3 coding sequence is TGTGCCAGCAGCCCCTCCGGGACTAGCGGGGGGCGGTACTACAATGAGCAGTTCTTC. Protein product: CASSPSGTSGGRYYNEQFF.

The chain employs TRBV19 and TRBJ2-3; TRBD1 agrees at 11 bases. Trimming took 6 bases from V and 9 from J; bases not matched to a gene: 8. The germline V gene encodes CDR1 LNHDA and CDR2 SQIVND (reference sequence). The CDR3 totals 14 residues. CDR3 nucleotide sequence: TGTGCCAGTAGCCCGGGACAGGGGGGAGGAACGCAGTATTTT. This gives the protein CASSPGQGGGTQYF.

V is TRBV12-5 and J is TRBJ1-4; D uncertain. Germline V gives CDR1 LGHNT, CDR2 FRNRAP. CDR3 length: 16 amino acids. Trimming left V 0 bases short and J 8 bases short, with 16 bases between. The CDR3 sequence: CASGLVLSPGGEKLFF. In nucleotides, the CDR3 is TGTGCTAGTGGTTTGGTACTGTCCCCGGGAGGGGAAAAACTGTTTTTT.

This chain connects TRBV7-2 to TRBJ2-1, with 9 nucleotides matching TRBD1. Germline V gene lookup returns CDR1 SGHTA and CDR2 FQGNSA. The CDR3 contains 15 residues. J gave up 7 bases and V 1 base, and 5 bases lay outside the gene matches. The CDR3 coding sequence is TGTGCCAGCAGCTTAGGGGGGACAGGGAAGAATGAGCAGTTCTTC. Translating it yields CASSLGGTGKNEQFF.

The V gene is TRBV4-3, the J gene TRBJ1-2; unclear D gene. Germline values: CDR1 LGHNA, CDR2 YSLEER. V gave up 0 bases and J gave up 1 base, with 9 bases separating them. The CDR3 loop spans 15 amino acids. The CDR3 reads CASSQDLQVNYGYTF. The CDR3 DNA sequence: TGCGCCAGCAGCCAAGATTTGCAGGTTAACTATGGCTACACCTTC.

J is TRBJ2-2 and V is TRBV5-6; 8 bases fit TRBD2. Germline V gene sequence: CDR1 SGHDT, CDR2 YYEEEE. With 4 bases clipped from V and 6 bases from J, the junction kept 5 bases outside the gene matches. The CDR3 totals 14 residues. CDR3 protein: CASSPTSDSGELFF. The CDR3 coding sequence is TGTGCCAGCAGCCCGACTAGCGATTCCGGGGAGCTGTTTTTT.

The rearrangement joins TRBV28 to TRBJ1-5, with 7 bases aligning to TRBD1. The J segment lost 2 bases and the V segment lost 6 bases, leaving 7 bases of the junction unmatched. The CDR3 is made up of 15 amino acids. Per the germline V gene, CDR1 is MDHEN and CDR2 is SYDVKM. Here the CDR3 reads CASRATGTGNQPQHF. DNA of the CDR3: TGTGCCAGCAGGGCGACAGGGACGGGCAATCAGCCCCAGCATTTT.

Only a few counts were recorded for this clone. The J gene is TRBJ2-7, the V gene TRBV7-9, with 9 bases that match TRBD1. Unmatched junction bases numbered 9, after V lost 1 base and J lost 5 bases. CDR3 length: 16 amino acids. The germline V gene has CDR1 SEHNR and CDR2 FQNEAQ (reference sequence). This CDR3 is CASSLEPGQGRDEQYF. CDR3 bases: TGTGCCAGCAGCTTAGAACCGGGACAGGGTCGGGACGAGCAGTACTTC. The full variable domain, its missing parts supplied by reference TRBV7-9 and TRBJ2-7, is DTGVSQNPRHKITKRGQNVTFRCDPISEHNRLYWYRQTLGQGPEFLTYFQNEAQLEKSRLLSDRFSAERPKGSFSTLEIQRTEQGDSAMYLCASSLEPGQGRDEQYFGPGTRLTVT.

CDR3 residues: CASSHSGDQPQHF. CDR3 nucleotides: TGCGCCAGCAGCCATAGTGGAGATCAGCCCCAGCATTTT. This chain connects TRBV4-1 to TRBJ1-5; D uncertain. Looked up from germline, CDR1 is MGHRA and CDR2 is YSYEKL. Trimming pared 3 bases from V and 5 bases from J, leaving 8 bases between. CDR3 length: 13 amino acids.

The gene calls are TRBV18 and TRBJ1-3; no clear D. Trimming took off 0 bases at V and 8 bases at J, with 8 bases between the two ends. The CDR3 loop spans 13 amino acids. Germline V lookup: CDR1 KGHSH, CDR2 LQKENI. CDR3 region: CASSPPSSDTIYF. In DNA form, the CDR3 reads TGTGCCAGCTCACCACCGTCCTCGGACACCATATATTTT.